The 29 T cell receptor beta chains listed next were all sequenced from one sample in a study of blood T cell repertoires in COVID-19. Assay used: immunoSEQ multiplex PCR; TCRdb lists only in-frame clones, some missing. The profile shows around 170,000 clones, 80% to 85% of them singletons. Sequenced input: peripheral blood. The receptors originated from a woman between 55 and 75 years old with acute or convalescent COVID-19.

V usage is TRBV9 and J usage is TRBJ1-4; the D gene is possibly TRBD1 (5 bases). V gave up 7 bases and J gave up 7 bases, with 11 bases separating them. CDR1 is SGDLS, CDR2 YYNGEE, per germline. The CDR3 has 12 amino acids. The DNA of the CDR3 is TGTGCCAGCGGCCAGGGTACTGAAAAACTGTTTTTT. Its protein product is CASGQGTEKLFF.

The chain joins TRBV6-6 to TRBJ2-6; D might be TRBD2 (6 bases). Germline CDR1 is MNHNY and CDR2 is SVGAGI (reference sequence). The V end lost 5 bases, the J end lost 1 base, and 15 bases lay between the germline ends. CDR3 length: 17 amino acids. This CDR3 reads CASSPFTAGSGANVLTF. The CDR3 DNA follows: TGTGCCAGCAGTCCCTTTACAGCGGGTTCTGGGGCCAACGTCCTGACTTTC.

The chain recombines TRBV11-2 with TRBJ1-1; D gene uncertain. CDR3 length equals 11 residues. Trimming stripped 1 base from V and 11 bases from J, with 8 bases between. CDR1 and CDR2 from the germline V gene are SGHAT and FQNNGV. The CDR3 DNA reads TGTGCCAGCAGCTTAGCGGCGGATGCTTTCTTT. It is translated as CASSLAADAFF. Using reference TRBV11-2 and TRBJ1-1 for the parts outside the CDR3, the full variable domain is EAGVAQSPRYKIIEKRQSVAFWCNPISGHATLYWYQQILGQGPKLLIQFQNNGVVDDSQLPKDRFSAERLKGVDSTLKIQPAKLEDSAVYLCASSLAADAFFGQGTRLTVV.

This clone was counted once. The gene calls are TRBV7-9 and TRBJ2-7; perhaps TRBD2 as D (6 bases). This CDR3 has 15 residues. The V and J ends lost 1 base and 7 bases respectively, with 17 bases between them. Germline V lookup: CDR1 SEHNR, CDR2 FQNEAQ (reference sequence). This CDR3 is CASSLVGGAKDEQYF. CDR3 nucleotides: TGTGCCAGCAGCTTAGTGGGGGGAGCGAAAGATGAGCAGTACTTC.

The sample holds a few counts of this clone. As DNA, the CDR3 is TGCGCCAGCAGCTTGGAAGACAGGGGGCGTTCTGAGACCCAGTACTTC. It encodes CASSLEDRGRSETQYF. This chain links TRBV5-1 with TRBJ2-5, with 10 bases identical to TRBD1. Looked up from germline, CDR1 is SGHRS and CDR2 is YFSETQ. This CDR3 contains 16 residues. The V segment lost 0 bases and the J segment 5 bases; nucleotides outside the gene matches: 7.

The V and J genes are TRBV11-2 and TRBJ2-3; D possibly corresponds to TRBD2 (5 bases). Germline loops: CDR1 SGHAT, CDR2 FQNNGV. The V end lost 1 base, the J end lost 4 bases, and 15 bases lay between the germline ends. This CDR3 spans 16 amino acids. The DNA for the CDR3 is TGTGCCAGCAGCTTAGTTGCGGGCCCCGTCCCAGATACGCAGTATTTT. It translates to CASSLVAGPVPDTQYF.

The chain joins TRBV6-2 or TRBV6-3 to TRBJ2-1, with D possibly being TRBD2 (8 bases). The CDR3 has 17 amino acids. The germline V and J ends were trimmed by 6 bases and 7 bases, with 25 bases remaining between them. The germline V gene encodes CDR1 MNHEY and CDR2 SVGEGT. CDR3 sequence (DNA): TGTGCCAGCAGCCCCGCCAGGGGGGTAGCGGGGTTGAATGAGCAGTTCTTC. Amino acids: CASSPARGVAGLNEQFF.

The V and J genes are TRBV19 and TRBJ1-1, with a possible D match to TRBD1 (6 bases). V was trimmed by 4 bases and J by 8 bases, leaving 11 bases between them. Looked up from germline, CDR1 is LNHDA and CDR2 is SQIVND (reference sequence). The CDR3 is made up of 12 amino acids. The CDR3 DNA reads TGTGCCAGTAGTACCCGGACAGCCGAAGCTTTCTTT. Its protein is CASSTRTAEAFF.

CDR3 residues: CASSTLEGYEQYF. CDR3 nucleotide sequence: TGTGCCAGTAGTACCCTTGAGGGCTACGAGCAGTACTTC. The chain links TRBV19 to TRBJ2-7; D is possibly TRBD2 (5 bases). The germline V and J ends were trimmed by 4 bases and 3 bases, with 10 bases remaining between them. Germline V lookup: CDR1 LNHDA, CDR2 SQIVND (reference sequence). The CDR3 runs 13 residues.

This rearrangement joins TRBV6-1 to TRBJ1-4; D might be TRBD1 (5 bases). Germline-derived CDR1 and CDR2 are MNHNS and SASEGT. This CDR3 region has 15 residues. V lost 3 bases, J lost 3 bases, and 11 bases lay in between. CDR3 amino acids: CASSEWGGANEKLFF. CDR3 DNA: TGTGCCAGCAGTGAGTGGGGCGGTGCTAATGAAAAACTGTTTTTT.

V usage is TRBV27 and J usage is TRBJ1-1; 7 bases match TRBD1. This CDR3 contains 14 residues. Germline trimming cut 6 bases from V and 2 bases from J; bases unmatched to any gene: 6. CDR1 and CDR2 from the germline V gene are MNHEY and SMNVEV (reference sequence). The DNA for the CDR3 is TGTGCCAGCAGCCTGACAGGGTTTAACACTGAAGCTTTCTTT. As protein: CASSLTGFNTEAFF.

The chain employs TRBV5-6 and TRBJ2-7; D not resolved. The CDR3 contains 13 residues. The germline V and J ends were trimmed by 1 base and 2 bases, with 7 bases remaining between them. Per the germline V gene, CDR1 is SGHDT and CDR2 is YYEEEE. Here the CDR3 DNA reads TGTGCCAGCAGCTTGTCAGGTCCCTACGAGCAGTACTTC. Amino acid sequence: CASSLSGPYEQYF.

V and J are TRBV7-3 and TRBJ2-3, with 15 bases that match TRBD2. V shed 2 bases, J shed 3 bases, and the junction held 6 bases outside the gene matches. Per germline, CDR1 SGHTA and CDR2 FQGTGA. The CDR3 covers 18 residues. CDR3 loop: CASSLWTSGGAGTDTQYF. The CDR3 DNA reads as TGTGCCAGCAGCTTATGGACTAGCGGGGGGGCCGGTACAGATACGCAGTATTTT.

V and J are TRBV28 and TRBJ1-5; 7 nucleotides agree with TRBD1. V lost 7 bases to trimming and J lost 8 bases; unmatched junction nucleotides: 5. CDR1 is MDHEN, CDR2 SYDVKM, per germline. This CDR3 is built from 12 residues. CDR3 sequence reads: CASKETGKPQHF. CDR3 sequence (DNA): TGTGCCAGCAAGGAGACAGGGAAGCCCCAGCATTTT.

The CDR3 region has the DNA TGTGCCAGCAGTGGCCGGGAACCCCGGGTAACTGAAGCTTTCTTT. Its protein is CASSGREPRVTEAFF. The rearrangement uses TRBV6-2 or TRBV6-3 and TRBJ1-1; no clear D gene. The length of the CDR3 is 15 residues. The germline V gene has CDR1 MNHEY and CDR2 SVGEGT. Trimming shortened V by 5 bases and J by 5 bases, and 18 bases separated the two germline ends.

In this sample, this clone turned up once. The chain is built from TRBV10-3 and TRBJ2-7, with 9 bases fitting TRBD1. From germline, CDR1 is ENHRY and CDR2 SYGVKD. There are 11 residues in the CDR3. The J segment lost 7 bases and the V segment lost 9 bases, leaving 4 bases of the junction unmatched. CDR3 sequence: CAIQGAGEQYF. The CDR3 bases are TGTGCCATACAGGGGGCAGGGGAGCAGTACTTC.

CDR3 loop: CASSLGLAGAQETQYF. CDR3 in DNA: TGTGCCAGCAGCTTGGGGTTAGCGGGGGCCCAAGAGACCCAGTACTTC. J is TRBJ2-5 and V is TRBV5-4; 9 nucleotides match TRBD2. The CDR3 runs 16 residues. V lost 0 bases and J lost 1; bases outside the gene matches: 4. CDR1 is SGHNT, CDR2 YYREEE, per germline (reference sequence).

CDR3 sequence reads: CASSLAGQGWTQYF. In DNA, the CDR3 is TGCGCCAGCAGCTTGGCCGGACAGGGGTGGACCCAGTACTTC. The V and J genes are TRBV5-1 and TRBJ2-5; 9 bases match TRBD1. Germline V gives CDR1 SGHRS, CDR2 YFSETQ. V lost 0 bases, J lost 7 bases, and 4 bases stayed unmatched. This CDR3 is 14 amino acids long.

In its sample, this clone was seen once. The chain joins TRBV5-1 to TRBJ1-4, with TRBD1 identical over 7 bases. The V gene's germline CDR1 is SGHRS and CDR2 YFSETQ. The V and J ends lost 1 base and 3 bases, in that order; junction bases with no gene match: 3. The CDR3 is made up of 15 amino acids. The CDR3: CASSLPTGSNEKLFF. The CDR3 DNA reads TGCGCCAGCAGCTTGCCGACAGGGTCTAATGAAAAACTGTTTTTT.

The chain joins TRBV10-1 to TRBJ2-5; 7 bases agree with TRBD1. The germline gives CDR1 WNHNN, CDR2 SYGVQD (reference sequence). This CDR3 has 16 amino acids. V gave up 0 bases and J gave up 1 base; unmatched junction bases: 5. The CDR3 here is CASSESPDRVQETQYF. The DNA for the CDR3 is TGCGCCAGCAGTGAGTCGCCTGACAGGGTCCAAGAGACCCAGTACTTC.

V gene TRBV28 combines with J gene TRBJ2-3; 8 bases are shared with TRBD2. The CDR3 extends over 15 amino acids. Unmatched junction bases numbered 6, after V lost 4 bases and J lost 3 bases. Per the germline V gene, CDR1 is MDHEN and CDR2 is SYDVKM. CDR3 DNA sequence: TGTGCCAGCAGTTCCTCGGGAGGGGCGACAGATACGCAGTATTTT. It codes for CASSSSGGATDTQYF.

This chain links TRBV5-6 with TRBJ2-7; D remains ambiguous. The V end lost 4 bases, the J end lost 1 base, and 12 bases lay between the germline ends. In germline, CDR1 is SGHDT, CDR2 YYEEEE. The CDR3 length is 14 residues. Written as DNA, the CDR3 is TGTGCCAGCAGCGCGCAGCTAGGATCCTACGAGCAGTACTTC. This codes for CASSAQLGSYEQYF.

V is TRBV18 and J is TRBJ1-5, with 8 bases identical to TRBD1. There are 14 residues in the CDR3. V lost 3 bases to trimming and J lost 5 bases; unmatched junction nucleotides: 3. Germline values: CDR1 KGHSH, CDR2 LQKENI. CDR3 protein: CASSPGTGYQPQHF. The CDR3 DNA sequence: TGTGCCAGCTCACCCGGGACAGGATATCAGCCCCAGCATTTT. Drawing the rest from reference TRBV18 and TRBJ1-5, the complete variable domain is NAGVMQNPRHLVRRRGQEARLRCSPMKGHSHVYWYRQLPEEGLKFMVYLQKENIIDESGMPKERFSAEFPKEGPSILRIQQVVRGDSAAYFCASSPGTGYQPQHFGDGTRLSIL.

This chain joins TRBV2 and TRBJ1-2; 9 positions match TRBD1. With V trimmed by 5 bases and J by 0 bases, 4 bases remained unmatched. Germline V gene data show CDR1 as SNHLY and CDR2 as FYNNEI. The CDR3 runs 15 residues. CDR3 DNA sequence: TGTGCCAGCAGTTTGGGACAGGGACCTAACTATGGCTACACCTTC. Encoded protein: CASSLGQGPNYGYTF.

A word on this clone: The sample has other DNA sequences that encode this CDR3 too. The V call is TRBV7-2, the J call TRBJ1-5; 8 nucleotides match TRBD1. Germline V gives CDR1 SGHTA, CDR2 FQGNSA. With 4 bases clipped from V and 0 bases from J, the junction kept 5 bases outside the gene matches. The CDR3 loop spans 16 amino acids. CDR3 residues: CASSSRTGRSNQPQHF. CDR3 nucleotides: TGTGCCAGCAGCTCAAGGACAGGGCGTAGCAATCAGCCCCAGCATTTT.

This clone was observed a few times. The chain recombines TRBV4-2 with TRBJ2-1; 9 positions match TRBD2. This CDR3 comprises 15 residues. V lost 1 base and J lost 7; bases outside the gene matches: 5. Germline values: CDR1 LGHNA, CDR2 YNFKEQ. In nucleotides, the CDR3 is TGTGCCAGCAGCCAAGGAGCGGGGGGCCAGAATGAGCAGTTCTTC. Its translation: CASSQGAGGQNEQFF.

This chain joins TRBV21-1 and TRBJ1-5; TRBD1, the D gene given by the table, was not confirmed from the DNA. TRBV21-1 is given as a pseudogene. The length of the CDR3 is 15 residues. CDR3 sequence reads: CASSKKTGLDQPQHF. In DNA, the CDR3 is TGTGCCAGCAGCAAAAAGACAGGGTTAGATCAGCCCCAGCATTTT.

The genes are TRBV19 and TRBJ2-7; D is uncertain. Germline V gene lookup returns CDR1 LNHDA and CDR2 SQIVND (reference sequence). The CDR3 is 13 residues long. Trimming took 8 bases from V and 5 from J, leaving 16 bases between them. CDR3 coding DNA: TGTGCCAGTTCCCGGGTCCTACGAGACGAGCAGTACTTC. Amino acid sequence: CASSRVLRDEQYF. Full variable domain (outside the CDR3, taken from reference TRBV19 and TRBJ2-7): DGGITQSPKYLFRKEGQNVTLSCEQNLNHDAMYWYRQDPGQGLRLIYYSQIVNDFQKGDIAEGYSVSREKKESFPLTVTSAQKNPTAFYLCASSRVLRDEQYFGPGTRLTVT.

In its sample, this clone was seen once. This chain joins TRBV19 and TRBJ2-7; TRBD1 agrees at 10 bases. The length of the CDR3 is 15 residues. The J segment lost 5 bases and the V segment lost 4 bases, leaving 8 bases of the junction unmatched. Germline V gives CDR1 LNHDA, CDR2 SQIVND (reference sequence). CDR3 bases: TGTGCCAGTAGTACATACGGGACAGGGGAGGACGAGCAGTACTTC. It encodes CASSTYGTGEDEQYF.